This note documents a single T cell receptor beta chain sequence. Profiling relied on immunoSEQ multiplex PCR, and the TCRdb table lists in-frame clones only, not all of them. The sample lists more than 80,000 clones, roughly 76% occurring once. Germline lookup yields CDR1 SGDLS and CDR2 YYNGEE. The V gene end was trimmed by 4 bases and the J gene end by 1 base; junction bases not matched to a gene: 6. There are 15 residues in the CDR3. This entry is derived from a study of blood T cell repertoires in COVID-19. Study context: Sources were T cells, B-cell-depleted T cells, or PBMCs; the material itself was cDNA or gDNA.

The sequenced material came from peripheral blood. V is TRBV9 and J is TRBJ1-1; 8 bases map to TRBD1. This sequence originates from a woman aged 80 or over with active or convalescent COVID-19. Here the CDR3 DNA reads TGTGCCAGCAGCCCGGAGGGACAGGAGAACACTGAAGCTTTCTTT. Its translation: CASSPEGQENTEAFF.